This TCR beta chain was sequenced in a study of CD8 T cells in Susac syndrome. RNA totalling 0.5 to 1 ug underwent reverse transcription with random hexamers. MiXCR was run by TCRdb on the immunoSEQ multiplex PCR reads, yielding one entry per CDR3 protein. Here the sample spans about 66,000 distinct CDR3 sequences, 94% being singletons. Trimming removed 3 bases from V and 5 bases from J, with 14 bases in between. The CDR3 spans 14 residues. Germline values: CDR1 DFQATT, CDR2 SNEGSKA (reference sequence). CD8+ and CD4+ T cells from blood underwent TCR beta sequencing, which was carried out in a high-throughput format. The multiple sclerosis controls were treatment-naive patients affected by stable or active relapsing-remitting disease.

The gene calls are TRBV20-1 and TRBJ2-1, with D possibly being TRBD1 or TRBD2 (6 bases each). The source is a human donor with multiple sclerosis. The sequencing input was CD8+ T cells from PBMCs. This CDR3 is CSASGQWEDNEQFF. The CDR3 DNA follows: TGCAGTGCTAGTGGACAGTGGGAGGACAATGAGCAGTTCTTC.